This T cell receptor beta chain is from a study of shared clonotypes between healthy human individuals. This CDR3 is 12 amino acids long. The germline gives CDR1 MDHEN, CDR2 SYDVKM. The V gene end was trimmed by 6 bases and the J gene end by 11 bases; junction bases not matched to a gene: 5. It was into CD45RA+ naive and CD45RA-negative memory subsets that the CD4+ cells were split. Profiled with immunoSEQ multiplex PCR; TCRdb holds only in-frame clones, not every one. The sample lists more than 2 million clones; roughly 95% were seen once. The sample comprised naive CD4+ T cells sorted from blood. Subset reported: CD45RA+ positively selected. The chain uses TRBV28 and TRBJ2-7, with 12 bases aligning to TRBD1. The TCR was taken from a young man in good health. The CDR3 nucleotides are TGTGCCAGCAGGTGGGACAGGGGGCCGAAGTACTTC. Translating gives CASRWDRGPKYF.